Sequencing of this TCR beta chain was carried out in a study of long-term antiretroviral therapy in people with HIV. Study conclusions and caveats: The repertoire was dominated at all time points by clones expanded before ART. Post-ART diversity increased but stayed below transplant donor controls. Neither ART adherence, viral resistance nor therapy changes were documented.

This CDR3 has 12 residues. Trimming left V 8 bases short and J 4 bases short, with 11 bases between. Germline values: CDR1 MNHEY, CDR2 SMNVEV (reference sequence). Running of the v3.0 immunoSEQ assay took place at survey level. Libraries were prepared by immunoSEQ multiplex PCR; TCRdb keeps only in-frame clonotypes and omits some of them. The data show under 25,000 clones, with 76% seen just once and roughly a tenth held by the top ten. About this clone: Its specificity is not known.

From each donor, at least one pre-ART PBMC sample and at least two post-ART PBMC samples were obtained. The chain recombines TRBV27 with TRBJ1-1; D is perhaps TRBD1 (6 bases). Specimen: unsorted PBMCs, collected 0.5 years before starting antiretroviral therapy. This clonotype was sampled from a man aged 18 to 30 with HIV. The CDR3 protein is CASSTGGTEAFF. The DNA for the CDR3 is TGTGCCAGCTCGACAGGAGGCACTGAAGCTTTCTTT.